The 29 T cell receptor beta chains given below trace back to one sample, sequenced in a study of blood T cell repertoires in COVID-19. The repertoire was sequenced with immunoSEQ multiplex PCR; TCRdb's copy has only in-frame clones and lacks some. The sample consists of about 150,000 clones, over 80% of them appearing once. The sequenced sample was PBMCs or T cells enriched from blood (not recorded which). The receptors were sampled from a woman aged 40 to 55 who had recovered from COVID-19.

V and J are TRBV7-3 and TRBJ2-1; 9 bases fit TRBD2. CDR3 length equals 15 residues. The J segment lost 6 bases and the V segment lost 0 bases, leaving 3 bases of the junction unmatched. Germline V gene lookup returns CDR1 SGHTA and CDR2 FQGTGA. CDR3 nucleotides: TGTGCCAGCAGCTTAACGTCTAGCGGGGCCAATGAGCAGTTCTTC. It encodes CASSLTSSGANEQFF. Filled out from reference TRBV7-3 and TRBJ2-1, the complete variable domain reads GAGVSQTPSNKVTEKGKYVELRCDPISGHTALYWYRQSLGQGPEFLIYFQGTGAADDSGLPNDRFFAVRPEGSVSTLKIQRTERGDSAVYLCASSLTSSGANEQFFGPGTRLTVL.

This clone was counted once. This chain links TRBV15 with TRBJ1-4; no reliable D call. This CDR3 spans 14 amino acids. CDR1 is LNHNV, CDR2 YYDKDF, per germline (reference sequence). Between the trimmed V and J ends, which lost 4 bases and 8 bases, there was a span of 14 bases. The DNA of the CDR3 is TGTGCCACCAGCACAGACCGAGAGGGAGAAAAACTGTTTTTT. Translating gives CATSTDREGEKLFF.

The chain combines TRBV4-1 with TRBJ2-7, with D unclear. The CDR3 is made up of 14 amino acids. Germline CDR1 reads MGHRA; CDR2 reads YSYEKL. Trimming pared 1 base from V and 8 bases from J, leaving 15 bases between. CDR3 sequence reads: CASSQVSAEVQQYF. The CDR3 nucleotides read TGCGCCAGCAGCCAAGTTTCAGCCGAGGTACAGCAGTACTTC.

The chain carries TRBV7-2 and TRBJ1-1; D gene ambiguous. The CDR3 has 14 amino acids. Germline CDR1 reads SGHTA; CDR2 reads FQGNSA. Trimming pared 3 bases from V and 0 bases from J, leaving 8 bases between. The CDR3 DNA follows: TGTGCCAGCAGCTTGGGCCCTCTGAACACTGAAGCTTTCTTT. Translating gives CASSLGPLNTEAFF.

CDR3 sequence reads: CASSLDGTGIEAFF. CDR3 DNA: TGTGCCAGCAGCTTAGACGGGACAGGGATTGAAGCTTTCTTT. The chain links TRBV7-6 to TRBJ1-1, with TRBD1 matching 9 bases. The CDR3 totals 14 residues. Per germline, CDR1 SGHVS and CDR2 FNYEAQ. Trimming took 1 base from V and 7 from J; bases not matched to a gene: 4.

The DNA for the CDR3 is TGTGCCACCAGCATACAAGATCAGCCCCAGCATTTT. Translating gives CATSIQDQPQHF. The chain couples TRBV15 to TRBJ1-5, with unresolved D. The CDR3 is 12 residues long. The germline V and J ends were trimmed by 4 bases and 5 bases, with 6 bases remaining between them. Germline-derived CDR1 and CDR2 are LNHNV and YYDKDF (reference sequence).

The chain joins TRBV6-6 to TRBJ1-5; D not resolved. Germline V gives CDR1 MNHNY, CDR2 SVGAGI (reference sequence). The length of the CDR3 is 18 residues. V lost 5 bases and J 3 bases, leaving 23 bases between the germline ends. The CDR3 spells CASSPQSPGLIANQPQHF. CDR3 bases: TGTGCCAGCAGTCCCCAATCGCCGGGTCTGATAGCCAATCAGCCCCAGCATTTT.

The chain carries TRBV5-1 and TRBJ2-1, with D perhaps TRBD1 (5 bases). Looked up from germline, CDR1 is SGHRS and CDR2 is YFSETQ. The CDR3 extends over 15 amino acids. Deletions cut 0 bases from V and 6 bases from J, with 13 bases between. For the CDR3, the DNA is TGCGCCAGCAGCTTGGTTGACCAGGGTCTCAATGAGCAGTTCTTC. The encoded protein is CASSLVDQGLNEQFF.

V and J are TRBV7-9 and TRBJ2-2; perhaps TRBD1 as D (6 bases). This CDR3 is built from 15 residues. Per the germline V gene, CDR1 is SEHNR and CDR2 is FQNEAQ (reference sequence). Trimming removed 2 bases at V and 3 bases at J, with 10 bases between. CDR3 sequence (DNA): TGTGCCAGCAGCTTAAGGTCAGGGGACACCGGGGAGCTGTTTTTT. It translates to CASSLRSGDTGELFF.

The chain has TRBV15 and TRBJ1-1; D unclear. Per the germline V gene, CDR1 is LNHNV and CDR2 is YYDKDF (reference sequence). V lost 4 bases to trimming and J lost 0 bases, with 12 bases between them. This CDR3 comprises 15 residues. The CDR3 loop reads CATSMSTGMNTEAFF. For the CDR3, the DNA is TGTGCCACCAGCATGTCGACGGGTATGAACACTGAAGCTTTCTTT.

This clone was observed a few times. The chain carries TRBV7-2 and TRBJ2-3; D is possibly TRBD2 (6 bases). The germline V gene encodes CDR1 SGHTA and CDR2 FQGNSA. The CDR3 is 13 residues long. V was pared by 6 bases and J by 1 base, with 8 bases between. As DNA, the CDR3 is TGTGCCAGCAGACCTAGCGGCACAGATACGCAGTATTTT. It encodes CASRPSGTDTQYF.

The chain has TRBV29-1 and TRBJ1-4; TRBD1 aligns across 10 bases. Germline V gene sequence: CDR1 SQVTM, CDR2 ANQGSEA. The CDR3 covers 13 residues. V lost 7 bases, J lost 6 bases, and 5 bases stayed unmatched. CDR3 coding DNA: TGCAGCGACGACAGGGGGCAGGATGAAAAACTGTTTTTT. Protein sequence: CSDDRGQDEKLFF. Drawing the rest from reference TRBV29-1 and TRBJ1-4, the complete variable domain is SAVISQKPSRDICQRGTSLTIQCQVDSQVTMMFWYRQQPGQSLTLIATANQGSEATYESGFVIDKFPISRPNLTFSTLTVSNMSPEDSSIYLCSDDRGQDEKLFFGSGTQLSVL.

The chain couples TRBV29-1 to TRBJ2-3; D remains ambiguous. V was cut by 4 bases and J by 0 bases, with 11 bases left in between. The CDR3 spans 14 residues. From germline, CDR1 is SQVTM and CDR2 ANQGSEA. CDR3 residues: CSVARQRSTDTQYF. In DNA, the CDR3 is TGCAGCGTTGCCCGGCAGAGGAGCACAGATACGCAGTATTTT.

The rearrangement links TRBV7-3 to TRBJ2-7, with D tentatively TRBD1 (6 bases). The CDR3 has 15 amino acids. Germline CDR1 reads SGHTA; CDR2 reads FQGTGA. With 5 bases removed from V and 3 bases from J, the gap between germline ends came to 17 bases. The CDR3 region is CASSPFSRGSYEQYF. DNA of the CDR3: TGTGCCAGCAGCCCCTTTAGCAGGGGCAGCTACGAGCAGTACTTC.

CDR3 region: CASSSRVAGGKYEQYF. The CDR3 nucleotides are TGTGCCAGCAGCTCCCGGGTAGCGGGGGGCAAATACGAGCAGTACTTC. This sequence joins TRBV13 and TRBJ2-7, with 10 bases identical to TRBD2. Germline V gene sequence: CDR1 PRHDT, CDR2 FYEKMQ (reference sequence). This CDR3 spans 16 amino acids. Trimming took 4 bases from V and 4 from J; bases not matched to a gene: 10.

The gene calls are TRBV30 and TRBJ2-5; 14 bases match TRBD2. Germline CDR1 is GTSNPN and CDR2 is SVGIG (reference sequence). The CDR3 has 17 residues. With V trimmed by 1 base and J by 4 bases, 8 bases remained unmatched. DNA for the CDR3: TGTGCCTGGAGTGGAGGACTAGCGGGGGGCCAGGGAGAGACCCAGTACTTC. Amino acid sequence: CAWSGGLAGGQGETQYF.

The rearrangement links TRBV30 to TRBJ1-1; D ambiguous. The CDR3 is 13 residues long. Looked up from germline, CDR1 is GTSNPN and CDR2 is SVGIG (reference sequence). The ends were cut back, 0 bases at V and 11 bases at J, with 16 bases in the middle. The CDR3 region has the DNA TGTGCCTGGAGTGTACGGGTCGGGGTTCTGGCTTTCTTT. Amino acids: CAWSVRVGVLAFF.

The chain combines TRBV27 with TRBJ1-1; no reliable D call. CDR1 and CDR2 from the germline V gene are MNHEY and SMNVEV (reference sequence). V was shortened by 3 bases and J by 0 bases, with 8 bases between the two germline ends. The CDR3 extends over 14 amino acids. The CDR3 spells CASSFGNLNTEAFF. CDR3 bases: TGTGCCAGCAGTTTCGGGAACCTGAACACTGAAGCTTTCTTT.

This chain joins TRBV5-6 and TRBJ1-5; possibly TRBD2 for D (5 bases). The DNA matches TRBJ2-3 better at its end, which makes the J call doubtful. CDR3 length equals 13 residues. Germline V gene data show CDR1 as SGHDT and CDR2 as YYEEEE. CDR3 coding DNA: TGTGCCAGCACCGCGGGTAGCAATCAGCCCCAGTATTTT. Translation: CASTAGSNQPQYF.

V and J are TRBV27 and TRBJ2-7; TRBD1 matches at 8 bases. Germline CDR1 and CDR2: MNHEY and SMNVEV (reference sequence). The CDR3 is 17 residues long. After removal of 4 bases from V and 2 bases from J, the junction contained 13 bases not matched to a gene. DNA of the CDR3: TGTGCCAGCAGTTCCCCACCCCCTGGCAGGGGGCCCTACGAGCAGTACTTC. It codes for CASSSPPPGRGPYEQYF.

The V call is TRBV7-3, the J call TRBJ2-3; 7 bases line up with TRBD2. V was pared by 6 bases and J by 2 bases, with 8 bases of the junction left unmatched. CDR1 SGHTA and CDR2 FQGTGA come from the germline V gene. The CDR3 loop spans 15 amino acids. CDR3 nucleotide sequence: TGTGCCAGCAGTCCCTTGGGAGGGACCACAGATACGCAGTATTTT. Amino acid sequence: CASSPLGGTTDTQYF.

The CDR3 nucleotides are TGCAGCGTGAATACCGGGACAGGGGGCGAGGGCTACACCTTC. Translation: CSVNTGTGGEGYTF. The V and J genes are TRBV29-1 and TRBJ1-2; TRBD1 matches at 12 bases. V lost 6 bases, J lost 8 bases, and 10 bases stayed unmatched. This CDR3 contains 14 residues. The germline V gene encodes CDR1 SQVTM and CDR2 ANQGSEA.

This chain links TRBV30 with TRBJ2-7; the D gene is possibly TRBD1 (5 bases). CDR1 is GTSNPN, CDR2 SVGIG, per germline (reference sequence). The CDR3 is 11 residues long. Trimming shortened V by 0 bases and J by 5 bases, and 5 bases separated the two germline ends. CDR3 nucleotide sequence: TGTGCCTGGAGTGTAGGGGACGAGCAGTACTTC. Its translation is CAWSVGDEQYF.

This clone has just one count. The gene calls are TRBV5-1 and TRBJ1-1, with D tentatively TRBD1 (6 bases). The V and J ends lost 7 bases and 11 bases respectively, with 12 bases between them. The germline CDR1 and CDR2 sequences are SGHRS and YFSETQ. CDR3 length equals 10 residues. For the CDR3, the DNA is TGCGCCAGCGTGGGGGCTTTCGCTTTCTTT. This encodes CASVGAFAFF.

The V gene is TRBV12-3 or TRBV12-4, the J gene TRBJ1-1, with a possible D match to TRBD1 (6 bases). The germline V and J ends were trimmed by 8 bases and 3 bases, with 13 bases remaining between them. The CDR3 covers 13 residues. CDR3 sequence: CASRGQLDTEAFF. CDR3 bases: TGTGCCAGCCGAGGACAGCTAGACACTGAAGCTTTCTTT.

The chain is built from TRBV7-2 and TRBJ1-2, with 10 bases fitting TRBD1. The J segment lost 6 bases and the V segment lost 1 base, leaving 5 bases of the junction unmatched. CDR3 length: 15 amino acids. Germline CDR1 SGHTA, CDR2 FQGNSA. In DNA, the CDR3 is TGTGCCAGCAGCTTAGGCGCCGGGACAGGGGATGGCTACACCTTC. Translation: CASSLGAGTGDGYTF.

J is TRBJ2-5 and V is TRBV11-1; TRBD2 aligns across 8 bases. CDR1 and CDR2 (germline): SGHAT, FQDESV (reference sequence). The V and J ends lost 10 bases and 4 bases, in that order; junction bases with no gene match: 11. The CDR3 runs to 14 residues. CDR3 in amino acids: CATGLAGLGETQYF. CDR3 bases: TGTGCCACCGGGCTAGCGGGCCTCGGAGAGACCCAGTACTTC.

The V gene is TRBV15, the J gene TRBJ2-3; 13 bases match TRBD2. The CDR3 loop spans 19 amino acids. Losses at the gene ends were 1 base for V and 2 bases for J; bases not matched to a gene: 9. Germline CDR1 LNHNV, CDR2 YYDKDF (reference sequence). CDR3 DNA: TGTGCCACCAGCAGAGTTCGGACTAGCGGGAGTTTTGTCACAGATACGCAGTATTTT. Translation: CATSRVRTSGSFVTDTQYF.

CDR3 in amino acids: CASSSGGGYTF. In nucleotides, the CDR3 is TGTGCCAGCAGTTCGGGGGGAGGCTACACCTTC. The chain recombines TRBV12-3 or TRBV12-4 with TRBJ1-2, with D perhaps TRBD1 (5 bases). Trimming removed 4 bases from V and 8 bases from J, with 8 bases in between. This CDR3 comprises 11 residues.